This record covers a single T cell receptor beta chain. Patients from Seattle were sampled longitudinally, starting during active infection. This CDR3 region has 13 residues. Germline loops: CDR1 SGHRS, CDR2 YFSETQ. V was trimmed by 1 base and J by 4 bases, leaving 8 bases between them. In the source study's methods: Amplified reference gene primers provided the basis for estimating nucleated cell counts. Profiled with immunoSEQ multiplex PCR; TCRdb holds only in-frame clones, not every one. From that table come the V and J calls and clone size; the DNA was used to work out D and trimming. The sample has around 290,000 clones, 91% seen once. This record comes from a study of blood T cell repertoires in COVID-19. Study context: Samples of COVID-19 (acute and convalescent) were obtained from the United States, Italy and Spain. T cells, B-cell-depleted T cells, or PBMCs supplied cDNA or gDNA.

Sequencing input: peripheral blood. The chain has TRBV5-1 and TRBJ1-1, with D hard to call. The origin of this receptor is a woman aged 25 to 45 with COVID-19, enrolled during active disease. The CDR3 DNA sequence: TGCGCCAGCAGCTTGTTCATGGCCACTGAAGCTTTCTTT. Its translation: CASSLFMATEAFF. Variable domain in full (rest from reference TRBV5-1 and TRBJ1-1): KAGVTQTPRYLIKTRGQQVTLSCSPISGHRSVSWYQQTPGQGLQFLFEYFSETQRNKGNFPGRFSGRQFSNSRSEMNVSTLELGDSALYLCASSLFMATEAFFGQGTRLTVV.